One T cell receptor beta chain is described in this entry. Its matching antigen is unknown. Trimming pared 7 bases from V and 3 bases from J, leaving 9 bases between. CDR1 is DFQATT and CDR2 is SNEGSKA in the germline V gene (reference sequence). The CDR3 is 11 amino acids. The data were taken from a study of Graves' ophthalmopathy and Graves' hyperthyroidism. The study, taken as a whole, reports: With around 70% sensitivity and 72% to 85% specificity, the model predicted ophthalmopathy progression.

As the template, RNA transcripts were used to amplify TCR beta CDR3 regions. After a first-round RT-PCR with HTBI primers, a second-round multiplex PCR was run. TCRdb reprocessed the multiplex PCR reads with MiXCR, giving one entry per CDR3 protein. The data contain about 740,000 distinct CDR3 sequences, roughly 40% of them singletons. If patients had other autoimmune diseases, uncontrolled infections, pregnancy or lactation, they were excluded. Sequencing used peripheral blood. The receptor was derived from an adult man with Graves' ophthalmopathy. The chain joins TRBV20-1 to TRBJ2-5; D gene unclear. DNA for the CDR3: TGCAGTGGATTGAGAGAAGAGACCCAGTACTTC. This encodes CSGLREETQYF.